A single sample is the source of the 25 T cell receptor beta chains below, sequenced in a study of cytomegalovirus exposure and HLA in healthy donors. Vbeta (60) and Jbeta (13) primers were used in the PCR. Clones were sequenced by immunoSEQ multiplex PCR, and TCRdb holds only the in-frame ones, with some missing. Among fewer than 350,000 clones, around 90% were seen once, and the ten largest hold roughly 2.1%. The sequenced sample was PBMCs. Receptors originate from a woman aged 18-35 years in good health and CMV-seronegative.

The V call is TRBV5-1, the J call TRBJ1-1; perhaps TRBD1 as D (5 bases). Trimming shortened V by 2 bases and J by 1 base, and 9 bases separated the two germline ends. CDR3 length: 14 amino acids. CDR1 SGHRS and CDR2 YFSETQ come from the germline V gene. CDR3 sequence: CASSLPGGNTEAFF. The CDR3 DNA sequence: TGCGCCAGCAGCTTACCGGGGGGGAACACTGAAGCTTTCTTT.

CDR3 sequence reads: CASQQGEPGELFF. The CDR3 nucleotides read TGTGCCAGCCAACAGGGGGAGCCCGGGGAGCTGTTTTTT. The chain has TRBV2 and TRBJ2-2, with TRBD1 matching 8 bases. The CDR3 length is 13 residues. From germline, CDR1 is SNHLY and CDR2 FYNNEI. The junction had 5 bases not matched to a gene; V was cut back by 8 bases and J by 6 bases.

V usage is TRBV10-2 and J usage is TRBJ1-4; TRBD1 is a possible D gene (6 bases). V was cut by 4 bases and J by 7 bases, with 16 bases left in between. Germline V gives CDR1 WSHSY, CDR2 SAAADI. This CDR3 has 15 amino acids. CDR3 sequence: CASSGRLRGSEKLFF. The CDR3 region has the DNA TGCGCCAGCAGTGGACGATTAAGGGGGTCTGAAAAACTGTTTTTT.

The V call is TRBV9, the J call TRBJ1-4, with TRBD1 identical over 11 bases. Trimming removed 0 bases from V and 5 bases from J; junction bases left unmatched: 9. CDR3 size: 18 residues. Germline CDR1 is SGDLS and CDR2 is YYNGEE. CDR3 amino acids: CASSVAGGQGAGNEKLFF. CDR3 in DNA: TGTGCCAGCAGCGTAGCTGGAGGACAGGGGGCGGGAAATGAAAAACTGTTTTTT.

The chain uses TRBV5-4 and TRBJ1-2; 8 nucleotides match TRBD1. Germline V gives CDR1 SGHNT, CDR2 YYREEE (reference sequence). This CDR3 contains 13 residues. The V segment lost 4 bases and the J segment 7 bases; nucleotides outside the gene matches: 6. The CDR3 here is CASSQDRAGGYTF. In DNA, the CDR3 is TGTGCCAGCAGCCAGGACAGGGCGGGTGGCTACACCTTC. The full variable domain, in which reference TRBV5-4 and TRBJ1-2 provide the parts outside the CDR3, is ETGVTQSPTHLIKTRGQQVTLRCSSQSGHNTVSWYQQALGQGPQFIFQYYREEENGRGNFPPRFSGLQFPNYSSELNVNALELDDSALYLCASSQDRAGGYTFGSGTRLTVV.

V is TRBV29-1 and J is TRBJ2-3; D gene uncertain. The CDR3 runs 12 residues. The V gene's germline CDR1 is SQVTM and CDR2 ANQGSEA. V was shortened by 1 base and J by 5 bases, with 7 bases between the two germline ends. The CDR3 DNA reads TGCAGCGTTGAAGTCCAACAAGATACGCAGTATTTT. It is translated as CSVEVQQDTQYF.

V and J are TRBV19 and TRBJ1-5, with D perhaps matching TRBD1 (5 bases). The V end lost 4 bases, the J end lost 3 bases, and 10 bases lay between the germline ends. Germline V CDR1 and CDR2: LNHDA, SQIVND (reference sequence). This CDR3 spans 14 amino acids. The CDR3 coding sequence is TGTGCCAGTAGTAATGCAGGGATCAATCAGCCCCAGCATTTT. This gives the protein CASSNAGINQPQHF. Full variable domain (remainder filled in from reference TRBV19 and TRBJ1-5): DGGITQSPKYLFRKEGQNVTLSCEQNLNHDAMYWYRQDPGQGLRLIYYSQIVNDFQKGDIAEGYSVSREKKESFPLTVTSAQKNPTAFYLCASSNAGINQPQHFGDGTRLSIL.

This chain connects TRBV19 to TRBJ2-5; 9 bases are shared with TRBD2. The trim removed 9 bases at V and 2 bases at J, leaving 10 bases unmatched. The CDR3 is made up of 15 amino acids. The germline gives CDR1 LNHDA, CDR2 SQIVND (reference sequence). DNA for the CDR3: TGTGCCAGACGCGGGCGTAGCGGGAGACAAGAGACCCAGTACTTC. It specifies CARRGRSGRQETQYF.

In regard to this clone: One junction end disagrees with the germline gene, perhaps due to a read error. CDR3 in amino acids: CASSLRTANEQFF. The CDR3 bases are TGTGCTAGCAGCTTAAGGACAGCCAATGAGCAGTTCTTC. V and J are TRBV7-7 and TRBJ2-1, with D possibly being TRBD1 (6 bases). Germline-derived CDR1 and CDR2 are SSHAT and FNYEAQ (reference sequence). This CDR3 comprises 13 residues.

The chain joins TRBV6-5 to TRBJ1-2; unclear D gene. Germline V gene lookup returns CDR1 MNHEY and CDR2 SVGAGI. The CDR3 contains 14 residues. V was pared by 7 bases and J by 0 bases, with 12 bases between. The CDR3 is CASKNSKANYGYTF. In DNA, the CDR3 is TGTGCCAGCAAGAACAGCAAGGCTAACTATGGCTACACCTTC.

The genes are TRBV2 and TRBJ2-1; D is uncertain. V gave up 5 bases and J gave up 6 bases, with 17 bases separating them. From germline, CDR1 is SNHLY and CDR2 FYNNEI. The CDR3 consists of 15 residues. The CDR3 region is CASSMGWAPPNEQFF. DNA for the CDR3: TGTGCCAGCAGTATGGGTTGGGCCCCCCCCAATGAGCAGTTCTTC. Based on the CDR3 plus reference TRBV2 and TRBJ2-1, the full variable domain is EPEVTQTPSHQVTQMGQEVILRCVPISNHLYFYWYRQILGQKVEFLVSFYNNEISEKSEIFDDQFSVERPDGSNFTLKIRSTKLEDSAMYFCASSMGWAPPNEQFFGPGTRLTVL.

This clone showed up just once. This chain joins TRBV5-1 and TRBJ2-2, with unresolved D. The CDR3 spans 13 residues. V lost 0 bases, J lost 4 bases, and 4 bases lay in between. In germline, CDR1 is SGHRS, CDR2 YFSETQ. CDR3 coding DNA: TGCGCCAGCAGCTTGGGTAGCACCGGGGAGCTGTTTTTT. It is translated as CASSLGSTGELFF.

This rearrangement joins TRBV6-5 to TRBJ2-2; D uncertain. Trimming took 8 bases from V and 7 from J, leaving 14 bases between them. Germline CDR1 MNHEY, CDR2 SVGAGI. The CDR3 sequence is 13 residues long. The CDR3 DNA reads TGTGCCAGCCGGTACCGAGAATACGGGGAGCTGTTTTTT. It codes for CASRYREYGELFF.

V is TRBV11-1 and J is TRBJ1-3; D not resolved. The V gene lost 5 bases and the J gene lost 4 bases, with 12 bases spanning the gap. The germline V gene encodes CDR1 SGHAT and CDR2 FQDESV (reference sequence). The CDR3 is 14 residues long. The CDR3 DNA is TGTGCCAGCAGCCCACCGCGTTGGGGAAACACCATATATTTT. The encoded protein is CASSPPRWGNTIYF.

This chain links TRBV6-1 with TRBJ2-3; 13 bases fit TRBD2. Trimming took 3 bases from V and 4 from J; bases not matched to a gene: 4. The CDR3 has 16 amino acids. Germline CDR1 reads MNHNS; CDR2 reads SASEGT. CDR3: CASSEGLAGWADTQYF. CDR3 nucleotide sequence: TGTGCCAGCAGTGAGGGACTAGCGGGGTGGGCAGATACGCAGTATTTT.

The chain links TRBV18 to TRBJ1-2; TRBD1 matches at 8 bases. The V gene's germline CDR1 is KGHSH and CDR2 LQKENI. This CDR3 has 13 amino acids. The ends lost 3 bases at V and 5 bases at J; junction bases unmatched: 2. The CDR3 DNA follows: TGTGCCAGCTCACCTGGGACAGGATATGGCTACACCTTC. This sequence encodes CASSPGTGYGYTF.

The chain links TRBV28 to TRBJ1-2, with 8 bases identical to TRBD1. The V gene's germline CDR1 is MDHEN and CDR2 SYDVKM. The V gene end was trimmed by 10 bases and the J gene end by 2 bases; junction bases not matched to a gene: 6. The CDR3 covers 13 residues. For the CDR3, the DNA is TGTGCCATCTCAGGGGGCAGAAACTATGGCTACACCTTC. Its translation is CAISGGRNYGYTF.

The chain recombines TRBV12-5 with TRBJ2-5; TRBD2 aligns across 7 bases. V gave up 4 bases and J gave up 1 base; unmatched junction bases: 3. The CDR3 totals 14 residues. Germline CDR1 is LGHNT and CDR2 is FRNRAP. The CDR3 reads CASGYSGGQETQYF. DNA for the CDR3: TGTGCTAGTGGTTATTCGGGGGGCCAAGAGACCCAGTACTTC.

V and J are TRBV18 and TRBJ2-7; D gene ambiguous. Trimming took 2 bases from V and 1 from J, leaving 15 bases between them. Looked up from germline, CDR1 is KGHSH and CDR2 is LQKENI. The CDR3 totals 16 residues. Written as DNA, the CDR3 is TGTGCCAGCTCACCATATCCGTCTCCCTTATCCTACGAGCAGTACTTC. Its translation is CASSPYPSPLSYEQYF.

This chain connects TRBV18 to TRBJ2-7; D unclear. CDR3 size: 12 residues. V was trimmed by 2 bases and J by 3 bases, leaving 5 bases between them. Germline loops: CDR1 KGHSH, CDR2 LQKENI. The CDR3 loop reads CASSPENYEQYF. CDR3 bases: TGTGCCAGCTCACCAGAGAACTACGAGCAGTACTTC.

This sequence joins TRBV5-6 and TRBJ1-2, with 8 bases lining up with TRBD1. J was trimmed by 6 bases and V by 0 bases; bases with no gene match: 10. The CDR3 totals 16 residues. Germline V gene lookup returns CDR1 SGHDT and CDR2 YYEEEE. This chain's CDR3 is CASSLGDRTFSHGYTF. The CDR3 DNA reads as TGTGCCAGCAGCTTGGGGGACAGGACATTTTCTCATGGCTACACCTTC.

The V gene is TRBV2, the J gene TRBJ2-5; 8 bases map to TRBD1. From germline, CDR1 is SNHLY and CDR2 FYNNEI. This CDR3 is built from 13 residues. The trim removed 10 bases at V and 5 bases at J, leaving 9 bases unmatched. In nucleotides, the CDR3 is TGTGCCAACAGGCAGGGGGCCGGGGAGACCCAGTACTTC. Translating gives CANRQGAGETQYF. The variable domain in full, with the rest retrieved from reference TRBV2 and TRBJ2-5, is EPEVTQTPSHQVTQMGQEVILRCVPISNHLYFYWYRQILGQKVEFLVSFYNNEISEKSEIFDDQFSVERPDGSNFTLKIRSTKLEDSAMYFCANRQGAGETQYFGPGTRLLVL.

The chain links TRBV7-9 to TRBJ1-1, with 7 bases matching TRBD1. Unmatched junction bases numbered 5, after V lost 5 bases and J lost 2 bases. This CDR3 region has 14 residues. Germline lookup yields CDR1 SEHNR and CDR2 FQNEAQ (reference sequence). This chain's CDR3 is CASSIGGLNTEAFF. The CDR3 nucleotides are TGTGCCAGCAGCATAGGGGGCTTAAACACTGAAGCTTTCTTT.

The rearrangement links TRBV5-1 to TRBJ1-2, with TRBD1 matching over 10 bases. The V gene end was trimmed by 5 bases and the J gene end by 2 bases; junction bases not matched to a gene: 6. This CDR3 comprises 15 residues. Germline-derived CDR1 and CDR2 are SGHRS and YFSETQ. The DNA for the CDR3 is TGCGCCAGCAGGCTTCGGACAGGGGGAAACTATGGCTACACCTTC. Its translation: CASRLRTGGNYGYTF.

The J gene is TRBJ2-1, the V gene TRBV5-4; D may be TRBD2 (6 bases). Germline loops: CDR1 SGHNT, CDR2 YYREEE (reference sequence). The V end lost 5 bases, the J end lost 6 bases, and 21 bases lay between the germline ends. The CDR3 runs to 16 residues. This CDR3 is CASRFGFSGLSNEQFF. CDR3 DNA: TGTGCCAGCAGATTTGGGTTTAGCGGACTCAGCAATGAGCAGTTCTTC. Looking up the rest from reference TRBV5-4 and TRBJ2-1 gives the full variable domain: ETGVTQSPTHLIKTRGQQVTLRCSSQSGHNTVSWYQQALGQGPQFIFQYYREEENGRGNFPPRFSGLQFPNYSSELNVNALELDDSALYLCASRFGFSGLSNEQFFGPGTRLTVL.